This TCR beta chain was identified during a study of shared clonotypes between healthy human individuals. Libraries were prepared by immunoSEQ multiplex PCR; TCRdb keeps only in-frame clonotypes and omits some of them. The sample has roughly 320,000 clones; about nine tenths are singletons. CDR3 length: 14 residues. CDR1 is LNHNV, CDR2 YYDKDF, per germline (reference sequence). Deletions cut 2 bases from V and 2 bases from J, with 9 bases between. Source material: memory CD8+ T cells sorted from blood. Indicated subset: CD45RO+ cells pooled with CCR7-negative TemRA cells. This sequence joins TRBV15 and TRBJ2-5, with unresolved D. The sequence was obtained from a man in his late teens or twenties in good health. The DNA of the CDR3 is TGTGCCACCAGCAGATTCTCGGCTCAAGAGACCCAGTACTTC. Translation: CATSRFSAQETQYF.